This TCR beta chain was identified in a study of cytomegalovirus exposure and HLA in healthy donors. The CDR3 contains 16 residues. V lost 2 bases, J lost 7 bases, and 4 bases stayed unmatched. Germline values: CDR1 SEHNR, CDR2 FQNEAQ (reference sequence). As regards this clone: Its antigen is not identified.

Notes on the study in general: In a later analysis, TCR beta V- and J-gene trimming was associated with a missense DCLRE1C variant. For presence/absence analyses, sequencing depth was assumed to be roughly uniform across donors. Within the data, a cluster of highly shared sequence variants was likely a sequencing artifact.

Amplification used 60 Vbeta primers and 13 Jbeta primers. Measured with immunoSEQ multiplex PCR; TCRdb has only the in-frame clones, and not every one. The sample records 200,000 or so clones, roughly 84% being singletons. The source is a boy aged 5-17 years in good health and CMV-seronegative. J is TRBJ2-2 and V is TRBV7-9; 13 nucleotides align to TRBD2. The sequenced material came from PBMCs. The CDR3 nucleotides are TGTGCCAGCAGCTTATCGACTAGCGGGAGGAGCGGGGAGCTGTTTTTT. The encoded protein is CASSLSTSGRSGELFF. Drawing the rest from reference TRBV7-9 and TRBJ2-2, the complete variable domain is DTGVSQNPRHKITKRGQNVTFRCDPISEHNRLYWYRQTLGQGPEFLTYFQNEAQLEKSRLLSDRFSAERPKGSFSTLEIQRTEQGDSAMYLCASSLSTSGRSGELFFGEGSRLTVL.